The 8 T cell receptor beta chains in this list originate from one sample, sequenced in a study of blood T cells in healthy people across ages. A second PCR, run for about 6 to 11 cycles, used a sample-barcoded 5' primer plus a J-beta primer mix. TCRdb independently ran MiXCR on the 5' RACE reads; one entry per CDR3 protein. The sample has fewer than 800,000 distinct CDR3 sequences, more than 20% seen once. These data were likewise used in another study, on T cells of mothers and their children.

The sequencing input was blood. These receptors all stem from a boy aged 5-17 years in good health.

There are a few counts of this clonotype. This chain connects TRBV7-9 to TRBJ1-4; D remains ambiguous. This CDR3 spans 12 amino acids. Germline loops: CDR1 SEHNR, CDR2 FQNEAQ (reference sequence). The V gene lost 4 bases and the J gene lost 6 bases, with 6 bases spanning the gap. CDR3 region: CASSWNDEKLFF. DNA for the CDR3: TGTGCCAGCAGCTGGAATGATGAAAAACTGTTTTTT.

This clonotype was recorded a few times. In DNA form, the CDR3 reads TGTGCCAGTGAAGGGCGGGAGGCGTACCAAGAGACCCAGTACTTC. Its translation is CASEGREAYQETQYF. The genes are TRBV2 and TRBJ2-5; 8 bases are a match to TRBD2. The CDR3 is 15 residues long. The ends lost 9 bases at V and 0 bases at J; junction bases unmatched: 9. Looked up from germline, CDR1 is SNHLY and CDR2 is FYNNEI.

The chain recombines TRBV6-1 with TRBJ2-4; 9 bases are shared with TRBD2. This CDR3 has 16 residues. V shed 3 bases and J 3 bases; nucleotides not matched to a gene: 6. CDR1 and CDR2 (germline): MNHNS, SASEGT. CDR3: CASSEGSGRGKNIQYF. Written as DNA, the CDR3 is TGTGCCAGCAGTGAGGGTAGCGGGAGAGGCAAAAACATTCAGTACTTC.

A few counts support this clonotype. The CDR3 coding sequence is TGTGCCAGCAGTTATAATAGCGGGAACCCCTCCTACGAGCAGTACTTC. Its protein product is CASSYNSGNPSYEQYF. This sequence joins TRBV6-5 and TRBJ2-5; 8 nucleotides agree with TRBD2. The DNA end favors TRBJ2-7, so the J call may be wrong. The length of the CDR3 is 16 residues. CDR1 and CDR2 (germline): MNHEY, SVGAGI.

In this sample, this clonotype turned up a few times. The gene calls are TRBV7-2 and TRBJ2-1, with D unresolved. This CDR3 is built from 13 residues. Trimming shortened V by 5 bases and J by 8 bases, and 13 bases separated the two germline ends. The V gene's germline CDR1 is SGHTA and CDR2 FQGNSA. CDR3 in amino acids: CASSDSPDYEQFF. In nucleotides, the CDR3 is TGTGCCAGCAGCGACTCTCCCGACTATGAGCAGTTCTTC.

J is TRBJ1-1 and V is TRBV12-3 or TRBV12-4; possibly TRBD1 for D (5 bases). This CDR3 contains 12 residues. V was clipped by 3 bases and J by 6 bases, with 8 bases between them. The chain's CDR3 is CASSFGDPEAFF. CDR3 coding DNA: TGTGCCAGCAGTTTCGGGGACCCTGAAGCTTTCTTT.

This sequence joins TRBV29-1 and TRBJ2-5, with TRBD1 matching over 7 bases. The assigned J gene may be wrong: the sequence end matches TRBJ2-1 better. Germline CDR1 SQVTM, CDR2 ANQGSEA. This CDR3 spans 14 amino acids. The CDR3 region is CSVSLTGLYNEQFF. In DNA, the CDR3 is TGCAGCGTTTCCTTGACAGGGCTTTACAATGAGCAGTTCTTC.

This clonotype turned up a few times. The rearrangement joins TRBV18 to TRBJ2-6; 9 bases fit TRBD1. Germline trimming cut 3 bases from V and 5 bases from J; bases unmatched to any gene: 2. Germline CDR1 and CDR2: KGHSH and LQKENI. This CDR3 is 15 amino acids long. The CDR3 loop reads CASSPGQGWANVLTF. CDR3 bases: TGTGCCAGCTCACCCGGACAGGGGTGGGCCAACGTCCTGACTTTC.